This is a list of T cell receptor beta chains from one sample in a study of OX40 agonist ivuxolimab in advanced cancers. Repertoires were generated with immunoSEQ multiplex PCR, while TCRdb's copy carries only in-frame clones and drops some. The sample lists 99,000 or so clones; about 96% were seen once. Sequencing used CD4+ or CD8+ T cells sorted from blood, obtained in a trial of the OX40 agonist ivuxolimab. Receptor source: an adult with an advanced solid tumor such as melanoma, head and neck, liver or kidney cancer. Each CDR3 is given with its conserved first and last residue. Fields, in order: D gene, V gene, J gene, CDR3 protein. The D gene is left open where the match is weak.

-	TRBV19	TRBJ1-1	CATGEDSALGGRNTEAFF
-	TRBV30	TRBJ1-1	CAWSRWGLGDTEAFF
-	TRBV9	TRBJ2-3	CASSGEGLGGPTDTQYF
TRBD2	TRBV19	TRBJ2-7	CASSTSGGPYEQYF
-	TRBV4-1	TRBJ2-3	CASSQVGETGFTDTQYF
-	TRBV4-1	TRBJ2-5	CASSQLWAHDAGETQYF
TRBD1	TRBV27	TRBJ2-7	CASSLVGQGPYEQYF
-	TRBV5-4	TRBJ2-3	CASTGGSTDTQYF
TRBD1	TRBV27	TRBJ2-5	CASSLFTGGGQETQYF
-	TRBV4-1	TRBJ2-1	CASSPPMGVEQFF
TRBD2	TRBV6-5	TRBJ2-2	CASSYLGGENTGELFF
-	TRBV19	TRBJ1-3	CATSDRTGNTIYF
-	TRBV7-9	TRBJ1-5	CASSLGGVGYQPQHF
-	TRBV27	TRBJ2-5	CASSLFGRPEQETQYF
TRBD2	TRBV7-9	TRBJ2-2	CASSLKLAGETGELFF
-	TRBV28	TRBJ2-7	CASSWGGGREEQYF
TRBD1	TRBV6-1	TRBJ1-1	CASSEYRDRGSGTEAFF
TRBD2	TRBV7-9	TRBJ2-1	CASSSLAGGRYNEQFF
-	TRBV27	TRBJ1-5	CASRETTGWDQPQHF
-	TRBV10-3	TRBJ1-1	CAISDPDRSPEAFF
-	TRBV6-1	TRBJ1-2	CASSEYNYGYTF
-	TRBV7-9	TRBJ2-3	CASSQWRSGATDTQYF
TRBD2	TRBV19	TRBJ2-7	CASSSLTSSYEQYF
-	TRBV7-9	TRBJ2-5	CASQEGYLEETQYF
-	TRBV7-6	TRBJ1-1	CASSLDGGSTEAFF
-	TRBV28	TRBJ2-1	CASSTDGYNEQFF
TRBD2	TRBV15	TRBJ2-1	CATSRTTSGGANEQFF
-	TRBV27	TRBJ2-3	CATGAPTDTQYF